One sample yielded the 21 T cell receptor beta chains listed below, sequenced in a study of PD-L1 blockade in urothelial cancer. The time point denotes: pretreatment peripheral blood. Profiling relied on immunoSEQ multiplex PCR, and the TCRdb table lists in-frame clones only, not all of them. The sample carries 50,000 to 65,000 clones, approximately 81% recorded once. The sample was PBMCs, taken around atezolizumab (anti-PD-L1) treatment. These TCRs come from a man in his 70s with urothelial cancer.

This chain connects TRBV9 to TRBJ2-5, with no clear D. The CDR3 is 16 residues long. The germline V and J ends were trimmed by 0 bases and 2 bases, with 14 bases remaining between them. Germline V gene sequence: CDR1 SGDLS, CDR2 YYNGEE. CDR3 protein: CASSVVYQVRQETQYF. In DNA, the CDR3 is TGTGCCAGCAGCGTAGTATACCAAGTGAGGCAAGAGACCCAGTACTTC.

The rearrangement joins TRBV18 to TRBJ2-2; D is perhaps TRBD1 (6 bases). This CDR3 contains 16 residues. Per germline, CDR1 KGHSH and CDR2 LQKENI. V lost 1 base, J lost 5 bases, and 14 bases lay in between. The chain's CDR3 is CASSPRSGDSTGELFF. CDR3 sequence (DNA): TGTGCCAGCTCACCACGGTCAGGGGATTCGACCGGGGAGCTGTTTTTT.

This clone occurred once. The CDR3 loop is CASSEVRPGNQPQHF. CDR3 DNA sequence: TGTGCCAGCAGTGAAGTTCGTCCTGGCAATCAGCCCCAGCATTTT. The rearrangement uses TRBV2 and TRBJ1-5; D gene uncertain. This CDR3 comprises 15 residues. Per the germline V gene, CDR1 is SNHLY and CDR2 is FYNNEI. The V and J ends lost 1 base and 2 bases respectively, with 9 bases between them.

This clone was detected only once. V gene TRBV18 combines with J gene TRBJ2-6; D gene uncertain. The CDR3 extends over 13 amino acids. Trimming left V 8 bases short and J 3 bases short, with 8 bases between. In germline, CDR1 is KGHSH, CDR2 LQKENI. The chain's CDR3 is CASLLRGANVLTF. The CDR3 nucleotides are TGTGCCAGCCTCCTCCGTGGGGCCAACGTCCTGACTTTC.

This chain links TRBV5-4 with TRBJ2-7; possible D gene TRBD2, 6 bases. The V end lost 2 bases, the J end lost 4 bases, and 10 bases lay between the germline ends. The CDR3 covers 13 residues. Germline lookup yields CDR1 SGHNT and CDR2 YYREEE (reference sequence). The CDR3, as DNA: TGTGCCAGCAGCTTTGCAGGGAGGTACGAGCAGTACTTC. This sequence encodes CASSFAGRYEQYF.

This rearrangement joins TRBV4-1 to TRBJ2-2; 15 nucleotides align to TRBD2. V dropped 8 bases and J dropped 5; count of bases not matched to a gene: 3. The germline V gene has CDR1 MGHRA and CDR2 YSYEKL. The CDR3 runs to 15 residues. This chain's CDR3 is CASGTSGGRTGELFF. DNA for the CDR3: TGCGCCAGCGGGACTAGCGGGGGGAGGACCGGGGAGCTGTTTTTT.

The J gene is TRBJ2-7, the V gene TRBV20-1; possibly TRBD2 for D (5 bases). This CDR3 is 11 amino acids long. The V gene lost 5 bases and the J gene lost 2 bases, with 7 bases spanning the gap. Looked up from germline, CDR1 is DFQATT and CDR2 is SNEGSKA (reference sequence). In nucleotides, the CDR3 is TGCAGTGCTGCCGGGACCTACGAGCAGTACTTC. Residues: CSAAGTYEQYF.

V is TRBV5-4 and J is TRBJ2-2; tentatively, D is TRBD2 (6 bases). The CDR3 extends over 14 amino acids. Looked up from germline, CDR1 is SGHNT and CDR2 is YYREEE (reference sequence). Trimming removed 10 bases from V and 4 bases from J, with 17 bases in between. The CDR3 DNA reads TGTGCCGGAGGGATGATGGGACCCACCGGGGAGCTGTTTTTT. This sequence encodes CAGGMMGPTGELFF. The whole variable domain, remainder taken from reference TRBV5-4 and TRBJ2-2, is ETGVTQSPTHLIKTRGQQVTLRCSSQSGHNTVSWYQQALGQGPQFIFQYYREEENGRGNFPPRFSGLQFPNYSSELNVNALELDDSALYLCAGGMMGPTGELFFGEGSRLTVL.

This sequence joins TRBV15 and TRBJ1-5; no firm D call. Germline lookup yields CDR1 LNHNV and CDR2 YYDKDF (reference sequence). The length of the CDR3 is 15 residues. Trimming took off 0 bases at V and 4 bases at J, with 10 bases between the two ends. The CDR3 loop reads CATSRDVADNQPQHF. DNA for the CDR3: TGTGCCACCAGCAGAGATGTGGCGGATAATCAGCCCCAGCATTTT.

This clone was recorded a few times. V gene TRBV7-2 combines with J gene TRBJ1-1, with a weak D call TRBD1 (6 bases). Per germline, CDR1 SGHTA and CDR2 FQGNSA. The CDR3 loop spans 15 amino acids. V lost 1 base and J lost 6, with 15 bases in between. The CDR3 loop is CASSLVGRGIAEAFF. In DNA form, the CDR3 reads TGTGCCAGCAGCTTAGTAGGCAGGGGAATCGCTGAAGCTTTCTTT.

CDR3 region: CASSGGSSDKTPEQFF. DNA of the CDR3: TGTGCCAGCAGCGGCGGGTCTAGCGACAAAACGCCTGAGCAGTTCTTC. The rearrangement uses TRBV6-6 and TRBJ2-1, with D perhaps TRBD2 (6 bases). Germline V CDR1 and CDR2: MNHNY, SVGAGI (reference sequence). The CDR3 spans 16 residues. The V end was cut by 6 bases, the J end by 9 bases, with 24 bases between.

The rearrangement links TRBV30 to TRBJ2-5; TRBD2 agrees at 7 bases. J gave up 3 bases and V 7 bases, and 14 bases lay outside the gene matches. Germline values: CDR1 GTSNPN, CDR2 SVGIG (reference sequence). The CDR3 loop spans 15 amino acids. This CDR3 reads CAFGSSGAPEETQYF. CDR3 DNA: TGTGCCTTTGGTTCTAGCGGAGCCCCCGAAGAGACCCAGTACTTC.

CDR3 loop: CASDAGPTEAFF. The CDR3, as DNA: TGTGCCAGCGATGCGGGGCCCACTGAAGCTTTCTTT. The rearrangement uses TRBV6-1 and TRBJ1-1, with D maybe TRBD1 (5 bases). Per germline, CDR1 MNHNS and CDR2 SASEGT. The CDR3 has 12 amino acids. Trimming took off 8 bases at V and 4 bases at J, with 11 bases between the two ends.

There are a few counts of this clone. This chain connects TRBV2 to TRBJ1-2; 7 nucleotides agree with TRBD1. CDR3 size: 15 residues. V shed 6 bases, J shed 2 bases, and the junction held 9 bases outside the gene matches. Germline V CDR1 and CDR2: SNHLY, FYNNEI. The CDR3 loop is CASRPGQEANYGYTF. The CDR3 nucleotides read TGTGCCAGCAGGCCCGGACAGGAGGCGAACTATGGCTACACCTTC.

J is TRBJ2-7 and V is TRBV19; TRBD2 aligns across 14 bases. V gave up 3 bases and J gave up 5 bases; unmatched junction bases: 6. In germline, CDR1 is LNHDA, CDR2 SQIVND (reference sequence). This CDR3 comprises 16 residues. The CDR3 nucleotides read TGTGCCAGTAGTATTGGGACTAGCGGGAGCGACCACGAGCAGTACTTC. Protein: CASSIGTSGSDHEQYF.

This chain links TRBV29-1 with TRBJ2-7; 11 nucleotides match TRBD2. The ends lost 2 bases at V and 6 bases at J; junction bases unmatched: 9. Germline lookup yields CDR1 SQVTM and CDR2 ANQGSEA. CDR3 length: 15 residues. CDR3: CSVELFLAGGPEQYF. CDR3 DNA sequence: TGCAGCGTTGAATTGTTTCTAGCGGGAGGTCCCGAGCAGTACTTC.

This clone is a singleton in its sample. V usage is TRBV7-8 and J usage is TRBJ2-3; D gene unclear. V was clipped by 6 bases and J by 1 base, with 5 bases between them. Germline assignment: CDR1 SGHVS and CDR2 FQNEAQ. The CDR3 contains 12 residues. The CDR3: CASRQGTDTQYF. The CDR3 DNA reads TGTGCCAGCAGACAAGGCACAGATACGCAGTATTTT.

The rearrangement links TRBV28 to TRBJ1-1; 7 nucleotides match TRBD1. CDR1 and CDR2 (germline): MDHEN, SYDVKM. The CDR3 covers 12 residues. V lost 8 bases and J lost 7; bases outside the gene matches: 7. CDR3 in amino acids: CASDTGTDEAFF. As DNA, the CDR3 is TGTGCCAGCGACACCGGGACAGATGAAGCTTTCTTT.

CDR3 in amino acids: CASSPGDRVYYGYTF. Here the CDR3 DNA reads TGTGCCAGCAGTCCGGGGGACAGGGTATACTATGGCTACACCTTC. The V and J genes are TRBV27 and TRBJ1-2; 9 nucleotides align to TRBD1. The V gene's germline CDR1 is MNHEY and CDR2 SMNVEV (reference sequence). The CDR3 is 15 amino acids. Losses at the gene ends were 5 bases for V and 3 bases for J; bases not matched to a gene: 7.

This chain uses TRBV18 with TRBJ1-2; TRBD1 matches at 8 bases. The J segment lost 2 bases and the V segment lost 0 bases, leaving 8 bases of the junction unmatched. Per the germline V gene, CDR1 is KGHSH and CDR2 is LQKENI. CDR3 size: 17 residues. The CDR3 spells CASSPPVGTGDNYGYTF. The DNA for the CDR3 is TGTGCCAGCTCACCACCTGTAGGGACAGGAGACAACTATGGCTACACCTTC.

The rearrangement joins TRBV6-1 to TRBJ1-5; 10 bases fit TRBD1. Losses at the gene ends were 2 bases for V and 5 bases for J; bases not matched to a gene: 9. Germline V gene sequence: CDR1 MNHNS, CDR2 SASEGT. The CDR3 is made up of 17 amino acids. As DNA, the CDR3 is TGTGCCAGCAGTGAAAGGGACAGGGGACCCTGGTATCAGCCCCAGCATTTT. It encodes CASSERDRGPWYQPQHF.